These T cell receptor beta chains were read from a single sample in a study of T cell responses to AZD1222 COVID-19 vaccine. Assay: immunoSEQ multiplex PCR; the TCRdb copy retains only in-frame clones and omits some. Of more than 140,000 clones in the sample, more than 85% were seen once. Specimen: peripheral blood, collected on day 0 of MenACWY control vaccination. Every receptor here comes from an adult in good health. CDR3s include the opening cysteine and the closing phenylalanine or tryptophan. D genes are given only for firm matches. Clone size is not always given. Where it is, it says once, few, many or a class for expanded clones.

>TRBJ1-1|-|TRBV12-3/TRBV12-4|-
CASSLEQAEAFF
TGTGCCAGCAGTTTAGAGCAGGCTGAAGCTTTCTTT
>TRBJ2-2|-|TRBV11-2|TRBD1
CASSLRTGAAGELFF
TGTGCCAGCAGCTTGAGGACAGGGGCCGCCGGGGAGCTGTTTTTT
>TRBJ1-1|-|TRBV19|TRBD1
CASRQGENTEAFF
TGTGCCAGTAGACAGGGGGAGAACACTGAAGCTTTCTTT
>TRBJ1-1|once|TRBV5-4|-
CASSLAMGEGTEAFF
TGTGCCAGCAGCTTGGCGATGGGGGAAGGGACTGAAGCTTTCTTT
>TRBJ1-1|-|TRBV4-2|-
CASSQQGITDTEAFF
TGTGCCAGCAGCCAACAGGGGATAACGGACACTGAAGCTTTCTTT
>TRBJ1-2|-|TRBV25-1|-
CASRLDSFYGYTF
TGTGCCAGCAGACTGGACAGCTTCTATGGCTACACCTTC
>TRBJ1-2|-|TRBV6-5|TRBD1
CASSTGGSSPGYTF
TGTGCCAGCAGTACAGGGGGCAGTAGTCCTGGCTACACCTTC
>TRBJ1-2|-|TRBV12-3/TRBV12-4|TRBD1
CASSLPRDRGYTF
TGTGCCAGCAGCCTCCCCCGGGACAGGGGCTACACCTTC
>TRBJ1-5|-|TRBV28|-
CASSLWEGTGGNQPQHF
TGTGCCAGCAGTTTATGGGAGGGAACAGGAGGCAATCAGCCCCAGCATTTT
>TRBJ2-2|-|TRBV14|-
CASSSLDTNTGELFF
TGTGCCAGCAGCTCACTAGACACAAACACCGGGGAGCTGTTTTTT
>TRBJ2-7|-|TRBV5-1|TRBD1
CASSFLGTGVSYEQYF
TGCGCCAGCAGCTTTCTCGGGACAGGGGTTTCCTACGAGCAGTACTTC
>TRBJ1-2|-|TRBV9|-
CASSVDGIEGGGGYTF
TGTGCCAGCAGCGTAGATGGGATCGAAGGGGGAGGCGGCTACACCTTC
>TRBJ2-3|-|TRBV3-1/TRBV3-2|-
CASSQRIAEDTQYF
TGTGCCAGCAGCCAGAGGATAGCGGAAGATACGCAGTATTTT
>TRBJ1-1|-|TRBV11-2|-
CASSSQMNTEAFF
TGTGCCAGCAGCTCACAAATGAACACTGAAGCTTTCTTT
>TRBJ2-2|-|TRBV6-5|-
CASSYLGAGTGELFF
TGTGCCAGCAGTTATCTAGGAGCGGGCACCGGGGAGCTGTTTTTT
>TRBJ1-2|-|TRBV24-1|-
CATSDWQGSYTF
TGTGCCACCAGTGATTGGCAGGGGAGCTACACCTTC
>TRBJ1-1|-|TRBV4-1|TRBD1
CASSPRTGAGTEAFF
TGCGCCAGCAGCCCTCGGACAGGGGCTGGCACTGAAGCTTTCTTT
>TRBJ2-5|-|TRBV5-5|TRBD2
CASSPSTSGRGWETQYF
TGTGCCAGCAGCCCCTCTACTAGCGGGAGAGGGTGGGAGACCCAGTACTTC
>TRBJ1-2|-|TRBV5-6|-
CASSLGRASGYTF
TGTGCCAGCAGCTTGGGGCGGGCGTCAGGCTACACCTTC
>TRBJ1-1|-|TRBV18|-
CASSPPSKNTEAFF
TGTGCCAGCTCACCACCGTCGAAGAACACTGAAGCTTTCTTT
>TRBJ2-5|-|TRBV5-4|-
CASSLLQGQETQYF
TGTGCCAGCAGCTTGTTGCAGGGCCAGGAGACCCAGTACTTC
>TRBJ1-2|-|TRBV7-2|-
CASSPRRETNYGYTF
TGTGCCAGCAGCCCCCGGCGGGAGACAAACTATGGCTACACCTTC
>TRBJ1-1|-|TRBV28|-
CASVPGFYTEAFF
TGTGCCAGCGTTCCTGGGTTCTACACTGAAGCTTTCTTT
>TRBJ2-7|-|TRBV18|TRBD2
CASSGLAGGYEQYF
TGTGCCAGCTCGGGACTAGCGGGAGGGTACGAGCAGTACTTC
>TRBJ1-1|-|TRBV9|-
CASSVAGLNTEAFF
TGTGCCAGCAGCGTGGCAGGGTTGAACACTGAAGCTTTCTTT
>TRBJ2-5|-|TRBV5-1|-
CASSLEGGKETQYF
TGCGCCAGCAGCTTGGAGGGGGGGAAAGAGACCCAGTACTTC